The subject of this entry is one T cell receptor beta chain. Mismatch with germline at one junction end may stem from a read error. Cohorts were based on clinical histories the participants reported. The data stem from a study of blood T cell repertoires in COVID-19. On the study more broadly: Donors in the United States, Italy and Spain gave samples during acute or convalescent COVID-19. PBMCs, B-cell-depleted T cells, or T cells were the source of the cDNA or gDNA that made up the material.

The CDR3 is made up of 15 amino acids. CDR1 is SSHAT and CDR2 is FNYEAQ in the germline V gene (reference sequence). Sequencing was performed with immunoSEQ multiplex PCR; in TCRdb, only in-frame clones are kept and a portion is missing. Seen here are approximately 150,000 clones, around 84% observed once, and the top ten hold roughly 2.2%. This sequence joins TRBV7-7 and TRBJ2-7, with 7 bases lining up with TRBD1. Sequenced sample: PBMCs or T cells enriched from blood (not recorded which). The source is a man in his forties with acute COVID-19. The CDR3: CASSPQTGYSSEQYF. The CDR3 DNA sequence: TGTGCTAGCAGCCCTCAGACAGGGTATTCTTCCGAGCAGTACTTC.